Listed below are T cell receptor beta chains from one sample, sequenced in a study of molecular identifiers for immune sequencing clone quantification. One entry per CDR3 protein, called by TCRdb with MiXCR from the PCR reads. The table records approximately 320,000 distinct CDR3 sequences, under 25% of them present only once. The sample consisted of naive CD8+ T cells from blood, with Jurkat cell RNA spiked in. The receptors were gathered from a human donor in good health. Some libraries in this study had Jurkat cell RNA spiked in. The conserved cysteine and the conserved F or W are not part of the CDR3 here. Not every row has a clone size; where given, it reads once, few, many or a size class.

V | size | CDR3
TRBV7-9 | few | ASSPGQLTYEQY
TRBV15 | . | ATSRDRGAYEQY
TRBV5-6 | . | ASSRLAGDPFTDTQY
TRBV7-8 | . | ASSQGNVAVNTEAF
TRBV6-2/TRBV6-3 | many | ASGGGSNQPQH
TRBV20-1 | many | SARDAGTVEETQY
TRBV20-1 | few | SALPRGFVNQPQH
TRBV29-1 | few | SVRDQISYEQY
TRBV7-9 | few | ASSWPVGTSGEEVPSTDTQY
TRBV28 | . | ASRRQGGQETQY
TRBV27 | many | ASSNRDTQY
TRBV6-2/TRBV6-3 | few | ANSYFRDTQY
TRBV5-6 | . | ATDGLAPYEQY
TRBV6-2/TRBV6-3 | . | ASSYGNRHDEQF
TRBV6-5 | . | ASRGTSADTQY
TRBV4-1 | many | ASSQTDSLEAF
TRBV12-3/TRBV12-4 | few | ASSFVRHGSAGELF
TRBV20-1 | . | SARGGQVYEQY
TRBV28 | . | ASAPDLCGCP
TRBV4-2 | many | ASSQDGSAYEQY
TRBV20-1 | . | SARDPDRVLYEQY
TRBV4-3 | many | ASRQTSGGAADTQY
TRBV10-3 | many | ASTDSNTEAF
TRBV4-1 | . | ASSQEGTLSTDTQY
TRBV11-2 | . | ASSLGRQYEQY
TRBV5-6 | many | ASRFPGGHTQY